This TCR beta chain was captured by sequencing in a study of blood T cell repertoires in COVID-19. Study information: PBMCs, B-cell-depleted T cells, or T cells were the source of the cDNA or gDNA that made up the material.

This CDR3 is built from 15 residues. In germline, CDR1 is SEHNR, CDR2 FQNEAQ (reference sequence). Trimming took off 4 bases at V and 4 bases at J, with 13 bases between the two ends. Libraries were prepared by immunoSEQ multiplex PCR; TCRdb keeps only in-frame clonotypes and omits some of them. The table includes some 400,000 clones, approximately 86% detected once. The TCR originated in a human donor in a cohort sampled during active COVID-19. The sequencing sample was made of peripheral blood. V and J are TRBV7-9 and TRBJ1-4; D perhaps matches TRBD1 (6 bases). CDR3 sequence (DNA): TGTGCCAGCAGCTATAAACAGGGCTATAATGAAAAACTGTTTTTT. Amino acid sequence: CASSYKQGYNEKLFF.